The clone carrying this T cell receptor beta chain was counted a few times. The antigen is unknown. Germline V gives CDR1 LNHNV, CDR2 YYDKDF (reference sequence). V gave up 5 bases and J gave up 4 bases, with 14 bases separating them. CDR3 length equals 14 residues. This entry belongs to a study of T cell repertoires in cytomegalovirus infection. At the level of the study: Carrying CMV and the relevant HLA type showed in public TCR beta signatures.

TCRdb recomputed calls from the reads with MiXCR, one row per CDR3 protein. Of 300,000 to 400,000 distinct CDR3 sequences detected, around 29% appear once; the ten largest clones hold roughly 20%. The input for sequencing was cultured PBMCs, taken from culture after CMV antigen stimulation. This clonotype originated in a human donor in good health (CMV status not recorded). Some clones in this sample may be carry-over from other donors' samples. J is TRBJ1-2 and V is TRBV15; D not certain. CDR3 region: CATSAAVGSYGYTF. As DNA, the CDR3 is TGTGCCACCAGCGCCGCTGTTGGGAGCTATGGCTACACCTTC.